Given below is one T cell receptor (beta chain) in context. What it recognizes is unknown. This sample is drawn from a study of cytomegalovirus exposure and HLA in healthy donors. Study conclusions and caveats: An analysis done earlier found most TCR beta V segments productive about 90% or about 30% of the time.

Use of 60 Vbeta and 13 Jbeta primers characterized the PCR. This table comes from immunoSEQ multiplex PCR, and its TCRdb copy is limited to in-frame clones, with some not included. The data show roughly 20,000 clones, about 75% seen once. Every donor was a healthy person donating bone marrow. At the time of sampling, donors were nominally healthy, though unrecorded immune exposures were likely. CDR1 is MNHEY and CDR2 is SVGAGI in the germline V gene. J lost 4 bases, V lost 2 bases, and 3 bases had no gene match. This CDR3 is built from 15 residues. This sequence joins TRBV6-5 and TRBJ2-2, with TRBD2 identical over 8 bases. The sample consisted of PBMCs. This clonotype originated in a man younger than 35 in good health and CMV-seronegative. The CDR3 region has the DNA TGTGCCAGCAGTTACGGCGGGGGGAGCACCGGGGAGCTGTTTTTT. Its translation: CASSYGGGSTGELFF.